The rows below give T cell receptor beta chains drawn from one sample of a study of technical replicates of blood from a handful of donors. Profiling relied on immunoSEQ multiplex PCR, and the TCRdb table lists in-frame clones only, not all of them. The table lists 65,000 to 85,000 clones, about 90% of them singletons. The sequencing sample was made of T cells isolated from PBMCs. Source of these receptors: a human donor in good health. Both conserved end residues are part of each CDR3. A D gene is named only where the DNA matches it firmly. Size is omitted from some rows. Given values are once, few, many or a class for expanded clones.

>once|TRBV28|.|TRBJ2-2
CASSPRRTAPNTGELFF
TGTGCCAGCAGTCCGAGAAGGACAGCGCCAAACACCGGGGAGCTGTTTTTT
>.|TRBV11-2|.|TRBJ2-7
CASSLEYSYEQYF
TGTGCCAGCAGCTTAGAGTACTCCTACGAGCAGTACTTC
>.|TRBV7-3|.|TRBJ2-1
CASSPTEISYNEQFF
TGTGCCAGCAGCCCGACTGAGATCTCCTACAATGAGCAGTTCTTC
>few|TRBV6-1|.|TRBJ1-1
CASSDQRETEAFF
TGTGCCAGCAGTGACCAAAGGGAGACTGAAGCTTTCTTT
>.|TRBV9|.|TRBJ2-1
CASSVGGGTQQFF
TGTGCCAGCAGCGTAGGCGGAGGCACTCAGCAGTTCTTC
>.|TRBV11-3|.|TRBJ2-1
CASSPRGYNEQFF
TGTGCCAGCAGCCCCAGGGGCTACAATGAGCAGTTCTTC
>few|TRBV5-1|.|TRBJ1-2
CASSSDSYGYTF
TGCGCCAGCAGCTCGGACAGCTATGGCTACACCTTC
>.|TRBV27|.|TRBJ2-7
CASSLGAGFSYEQYF
TGTGCCAGCAGTTTAGGAGCGGGCTTCTCCTACGAGCAGTACTTC
>once|TRBV4-1|TRBD1|TRBJ2-3
CASSRDATGQGLTDTQYF
TGCGCCAGCAGCCGAGATGCTACGGGACAGGGACTCACAGATACGCAGTATTTT
>.|TRBV4-1|.|TRBJ1-1
CASSQSTREGTEAFF
TGCGCCAGCAGCCAGTCCACCAGGGAGGGGACTGAAGCTTTCTTT
>.|TRBV19|TRBD1|TRBJ1-5
CASSIKGAWNQPQHF
TGTGCCAGTAGTATAAAGGGGGCATGGAATCAGCCCCAGCATTTT
>.|TRBV6-1|.|TRBJ2-7
CASGGGPYEQYF
TGTGCCAGCGGCGGGGGCCCCTACGAGCAGTACTTC
>.|TRBV5-1|.|TRBJ2-3
CASSPTRADTQYF
TGCGCCAGCAGCCCCACTAGGGCAGATACGCAGTATTTT
>.|TRBV2|.|TRBJ1-2
CASIVDRYYGYTF
TGTGCCAGCATTGTGGACAGATACTATGGCTACACCTTC
>.|TRBV19|.|TRBJ1-5
CASSIGVDNQPQHF
TGTGCCAGTAGTATCGGGGTTGACAATCAGCCCCAGCATTTT
>.|TRBV7-2|TRBD2|TRBJ2-3
CASSFSGDTDTQYF
TGTGCCAGCAGCTTCAGCGGGGACACAGATACGCAGTATTTT
>.|TRBV2|.|TRBJ2-7
CASIRVDEQYF
TGTGCCAGCATCAGGGTTGACGAGCAGTACTTC
>.|TRBV11-1|.|TRBJ1-1
CASSSSTGYEAFF
TGTGCCAGCAGCTCTTCCACAGGGTATGAAGCTTTCTTT
>few|TRBV27|TRBD1|TRBJ1-5
CASSEDRGNQPQHF
TGTGCCAGCAGTGAAGACAGGGGAAATCAGCCCCAGCATTTT
>.|TRBV6-1|TRBD1|TRBJ1-3
CASSGGRGPGNTIYF
TGTGCCAGCAGTGGCGGGAGGGGGCCTGGAAACACCATATATTTT
>once|TRBV28|TRBD1|TRBJ1-5
CASTPGGTGSRVPHF
TGTGCCAGCACCCCCGGAGGGACAGGGAGCAGGGTACCGCATTTT
>medium-sized|TRBV28|.|TRBJ2-7
CASSLGVDEQYF
TGTGCCAGCAGTTTGGGAGTCGACGAGCAGTACTTC
>.|TRBV28|TRBD2|TRBJ2-1
CASRSRLTGTSGRASYNEQFF
TGTGCCAGCAGGAGCAGGCTTACCGGGACTAGCGGGAGGGCCTCCTACAATGAGCAGTTCTTC
>.|TRBV7-9|TRBD1|TRBJ1-5
CASSDGTGHQPQHF
TGTGCCAGCAGCGACGGGACAGGGCATCAGCCCCAGCATTTT
>.|TRBV2|.|TRBJ2-5
CASRSLETQYF
TGTGCCAGCAGATCCTTGGAGACCCAGTACTTC
>.|TRBV6-1|TRBD2|TRBJ2-7
CASSEALAGSYEQYF
TGTGCCAGCAGTGAAGCGCTAGCGGGCTCCTACGAGCAGTACTTC
>.|TRBV27|.|TRBJ1-1
CASSLSGGNTEAFF
TGTGCCAGCAGTTTAAGTGGCGGGAACACTGAAGCTTTCTTT
>.|TRBV5-6|.|TRBJ2-5
CASSRPRGMGETQYF
TGTGCCAGCAGCAGACCTAGGGGTATGGGAGAGACCCAGTACTTC
>.|TRBV27|.|TRBJ2-1
CASSLIALASYNEQFF
TGTGCCAGCAGTTTAATCGCCCTAGCATCCTACAATGAGCAGTTCTTC
>.|TRBV6-5|.|TRBJ1-4
CASSYGRANEKLFF
TGTGCCAGCAGTTACGGGAGAGCTAATGAAAAACTGTTTTTT
>.|TRBV7-3|.|TRBJ1-1
CASSPDSNTEAFF
TGTGCCAGCAGCCCCGACAGTAACACTGAAGCTTTCTTT
>.|TRBV5-6|.|TRBJ1-2
CASSRTYFRVTNYGYTF
TGTGCCAGCAGCCGGACCTACTTCAGGGTGACTAACTATGGCTACACCTTC
>.|TRBV5-4|.|TRBJ2-5
CASSLQQGIGVGTQYF
TGTGCCAGCAGCTTACAACAGGGAATTGGGGTGGGGACCCAGTACTTC
>.|TRBV28|TRBD2|TRBJ2-7
CATGLALSYEQYF
TGTGCCACGGGACTAGCGCTTTCCTACGAGCAGTACTTC
>once|TRBV27|.|TRBJ2-7
CASSLAPRAYEQYF
TGTGCCAGCAGTTTGGCCCCCCGGGCCTACGAGCAGTACTTC
>.|TRBV27|.|TRBJ2-2
CAPRRQAVDDTGELFF
TGTGCCCCAAGACGACAGGCGGTGGACGACACCGGGGAGCTGTTTTTT
>.|TRBV5-1|.|TRBJ2-1
CASSLFPGVSYNEQFF
TGCGCCAGCAGCTTGTTTCCGGGAGTCTCCTACAATGAGCAGTTCTTC
>.|TRBV11-3|.|TRBJ1-1
CASSLESRGNTEAFF
TGTGCCAGCAGCTTAGAGTCCAGGGGGAACACTGAAGCTTTCTTT
>.|TRBV5-4|.|TRBJ2-2
CASSTRVNTGELFF
TGTGCCAGCAGCACTAGGGTGAACACCGGGGAGCTGTTTTTT
>.|TRBV19|TRBD1|TRBJ1-2
CASRGTGQGANYGYTF
TGTGCCAGTCGCGGGACAGGTCAGGGGGCTAACTATGGCTACACCTTC
>.|TRBV7-9|.|TRBJ2-1
CASSLDRSSYNEQFF
TGTGCCAGCAGCTTAGACCGCAGCTCCTACAATGAGCAGTTCTTC
>once|TRBV7-9|TRBD2|TRBJ2-5
CASSRTSGRQETQYF
TGTGCCAGCAGCCGGACTAGCGGGCGCCAAGAGACCCAGTACTTC
>.|TRBV29-1|.|TRBJ1-2
CSVVAVAAAYGYTF
TGCAGCGTTGTTGCGGTCGCAGCCGCCTATGGCTACACCTTC
>.|TRBV5-1|.|TRBJ1-2
CASSVGQNNYGYTF
TGCGCCAGCAGCGTCGGACAGAATAACTATGGCTACACCTTC
>.|TRBV18|.|TRBJ1-2
CASSPTGRFGYTF
TGTGCCAGCTCACCTACAGGCCGGTTTGGCTACACCTTC
>.|TRBV13|.|TRBJ2-7
CASSSQGYEQYF
TGTGCCAGCAGCTCTCAGGGCTACGAGCAGTACTTC
>.|TRBV14|TRBD1|TRBJ2-1
CASSQAQGARNEQFF
TGTGCCAGCAGCCAAGCACAGGGGGCGAGGAATGAGCAGTTCTTC
>.|TRBV9|TRBD2|TRBJ2-3
CASSAGLAGGITDTQYF
TGTGCCAGCAGCGCGGGACTAGCGGGGGGTATCACAGATACGCAGTATTTT